The 27 T cell receptor beta chains below come from one sample, sequenced in a study of blood T cell repertoires in COVID-19. Generated by immunoSEQ multiplex PCR, the TCRdb table keeps only in-frame clones and is missing some. The data show around 95,000 clones, approximately 81% seen once. Sequencing input: peripheral blood. The receptors were sampled from a human donor in a cohort sampled during active COVID-19.

The CDR3 protein is CASSRGRSYNSPLHF. In DNA form, the CDR3 reads TGTGCCAGCAGTCGGGGCAGATCCTATAATTCACCCCTCCACTTT. The chain combines TRBV6-6 with TRBJ1-6, with D possibly being TRBD1 (5 bases). V lost 5 bases to trimming and J lost 1 base, with 9 bases between them. The CDR3 is 15 amino acids. CDR1 and CDR2 (germline): MNHNY, SVGAGI (reference sequence).

V usage is TRBV5-6 and J usage is TRBJ2-7; TRBD1 is a possible D gene (6 bases). The V end lost 4 bases, the J end lost 2 bases, and 16 bases lay between the germline ends. Germline V lookup: CDR1 SGHDT, CDR2 YYEEEE. This CDR3 has 15 residues. CDR3: CASSPRQDGAYEQYF. CDR3 sequence (DNA): TGTGCCAGCAGCCCTAGACAGGATGGTGCCTACGAGCAGTACTTC.

The table lists this clone with a few counts. V is TRBV7-2 and J is TRBJ2-7, with 10 bases matching TRBD2. Unmatched junction bases numbered 11, after V lost 5 bases and J lost 7 bases. Looked up from germline, CDR1 is SGHTA and CDR2 is FQGNSA. This CDR3 has 15 residues. The CDR3 bases are TGTGCCAGCAGCCCTTTGGGACTAGCGTCTTCAGAGCAGTACTTC. Its translation: CASSPLGLASSEQYF. The variable domain in full, with the rest retrieved from reference TRBV7-2 and TRBJ2-7, is GAGVSQSPSNKVTEKGKDVELRCDPISGHTALYWYRQSLGQGLEFLIYFQGNSAPDKSGLPSDRFSAERTGGSVSTLTIQRTQQEDSAVYLCASSPLGLASSEQYFGPGTRLTVT.

The chain combines TRBV5-1 with TRBJ2-7; D is perhaps TRBD2 (6 bases). This CDR3 has 14 amino acids. Looked up from germline, CDR1 is SGHRS and CDR2 is YFSETQ. The ends were cut back, 3 bases at V and 0 bases at J, with 10 bases in the middle. The CDR3: CASSWGTASYEQYF. The CDR3 DNA sequence: TGCGCCAGCAGCTGGGGGACTGCCTCCTACGAGCAGTACTTC.

This clone was counted a few times. This chain uses TRBV19 with TRBJ2-7, with D possibly matching TRBD2 (5 bases). V was trimmed by 6 bases and J by 2 bases, leaving 11 bases between them. CDR1 and CDR2 (germline): LNHDA, SQIVND (reference sequence). This CDR3 is 13 amino acids long. CDR3 sequence: CASSPPGAYEQYF. CDR3 coding DNA: TGTGCCAGTAGCCCCCCCGGGGCCTACGAGCAGTACTTC.

The V and J genes are TRBV6-6 and TRBJ2-7; 8 bases match TRBD1. Germline V gives CDR1 MNHNY, CDR2 SVGAGI (reference sequence). V lost 2 bases, J lost 2 bases, and 5 bases stayed unmatched. The CDR3 runs to 15 residues. The CDR3, as DNA: TGTGCCAGCAGTTACGAAGGACAGGGCCCCTACGAGCAGTACTTC. Translating it yields CASSYEGQGPYEQYF.

The V call is TRBV6-6, the J call TRBJ2-7; D is unresolved. Trimming pared 2 bases from V and 2 bases from J, leaving 13 bases between. Germline CDR1 is MNHNY and CDR2 is SVGAGI (reference sequence). The CDR3 spans 15 residues. CDR3 amino acids: CASSYDTRVPYEQYF. The DNA for the CDR3 is TGTGCCAGCAGTTACGACACTCGTGTCCCCTACGAGCAGTACTTC.

About this clone: A read error may account for a junction end that differs from germline. The V and J genes are TRBV25-1 and TRBJ2-1; weak D call: TRBD1 (6 bases). Germline lookup yields CDR1 MGHDK and CDR2 SYGVNS. The CDR3 has 14 residues. The CDR3 DNA is TGTGCCAGCAGAGAATCAGGACAGAACAATGAGCAGTTCTTC. Translating gives CASRESGQNNEQFF.

This sequence joins TRBV12-3 or TRBV12-4 and TRBJ2-7; 7 nucleotides agree with TRBD1. V shed 6 bases, J shed 6 bases, and the junction held 5 bases outside the gene matches. The CDR3 sequence is 12 residues long. This chain's CDR3 is CASRLTGTEQYF. In DNA, the CDR3 is TGTGCCAGCAGACTGACAGGGACCGAGCAGTACTTC.

This sequence joins TRBV7-2 and TRBJ2-1; TRBD2 matches at 10 bases. There are 14 residues in the CDR3. Trimming cost V 5 bases and J 7 bases; bases outside gene matches: 5. Germline lookup yields CDR1 SGHTA and CDR2 FQGNSA. This chain's CDR3 is CASSLASGSNEQFF. The CDR3 DNA reads TGTGCCAGCAGCCTCGCTAGCGGGAGTAATGAGCAGTTCTTC.

The genes are TRBV19 and TRBJ2-1, with 7 bases lining up with TRBD2. The V gene end was trimmed by 3 bases and the J gene end by 5 bases; junction bases not matched to a gene: 4. The CDR3 has 14 residues. The V gene's germline CDR1 is LNHDA and CDR2 SQIVND (reference sequence). The CDR3 DNA sequence: TGTGCCAGTAGTATTGTGGGAGGGCACAATGAGCAGTTCTTC. Translated: CASSIVGGHNEQFF.

This chain joins TRBV19 and TRBJ1-1, with a tentative D call TRBD1 (5 bases). This CDR3 is 15 amino acids long. Germline loops: CDR1 LNHDA, CDR2 SQIVND (reference sequence). The V end lost 3 bases, the J end lost 4 bases, and 15 bases lay between the germline ends. In DNA form, the CDR3 reads TGTGCCAGTAGTATCCCCAGGCTAGGGGTCACTGAAGCTTTCTTT. Its translation is CASSIPRLGVTEAFF.

V is TRBV7-2 and J is TRBJ2-1; 13 positions agree with TRBD2. The length of the CDR3 is 15 residues. Per germline, CDR1 SGHTA and CDR2 FQGNSA. The trim removed 7 bases at V and 4 bases at J, leaving 4 bases unmatched. CDR3 in DNA: TGTGCCAGCAAACTAGCGGGAGGGGGGTACAATGAGCAGTTCTTC. It encodes CASKLAGGGYNEQFF. The whole variable domain, remainder taken from reference TRBV7-2 and TRBJ2-1, is GAGVSQSPSNKVTEKGKDVELRCDPISGHTALYWYRQSLGQGLEFLIYFQGNSAPDKSGLPSDRFSAERTGGSVSTLTIQRTQQEDSAVYLCASKLAGGGYNEQFFGPGTRLTVL.

The chain carries TRBV7-2 and TRBJ2-3, with TRBD2 identical over 11 bases. The CDR3 runs to 18 residues. V was pared by 5 bases and J by 2 bases, with 12 bases of the junction left unmatched. Germline CDR1 SGHTA, CDR2 FQGNSA. The CDR3, as DNA: TGTGCCAGCAGCCCGACGAGCCTAGCGGGGGGCTACACAGATACGCAGTATTTT. It translates to CASSPTSLAGGYTDTQYF.

The chain employs TRBV3-1 (or the pseudogene TRBV3-2) and TRBJ1-2, with D perhaps matching TRBD1 (5 bases). Germline V gives CDR1 LGHDT, CDR2 YNNKEL (reference sequence). The CDR3 totals 15 residues. V shed 3 bases and J shed 0 bases, with 11 bases lying between them. The CDR3: CASSHQGLANYGYTF. Written as DNA, the CDR3 is TGTGCCAGCAGCCACCAGGGCTTAGCTAACTATGGCTACACCTTC.

The chain joins TRBV10-3 to TRBJ2-5, with 7 bases fitting TRBD2. The CDR3 sequence is 13 residues long. Germline-derived CDR1 and CDR2 are ENHRY and SYGVKD. Germline trimming cut 6 bases from V and 5 bases from J; bases unmatched to any gene: 6. The DNA for the CDR3 is TGTGCCATCAGCGAGCGGGATAAGGAGACCCAGTACTTC. It is translated as CAISERDKETQYF.

The J gene is TRBJ1-5, the V gene TRBV15, with a tentative D call TRBD1 (5 bases). The V end lost 6 bases, the J end lost 3 bases, and 12 bases lay between the germline ends. CDR1 and CDR2 from the germline V gene are LNHNV and YYDKDF (reference sequence). This CDR3 region has 14 residues. As DNA, the CDR3 is TGTGCCACCAGTGGAGGGGTAGACAATCAGCCCCAGCATTTT. As protein: CATSGGVDNQPQHF.

The chain is built from TRBV19 and TRBJ1-2; D is unresolved. CDR1 and CDR2 (germline): LNHDA, SQIVND (reference sequence). With 5 bases removed from V and 8 bases from J, the gap between germline ends came to 15 bases. This CDR3 region has 13 residues. The CDR3 coding sequence is TGTGCCAGTAGTCTCCGAAAAGCGCTAGGCTACACCTTC. This sequence encodes CASSLRKALGYTF.

The V gene is TRBV19, the J gene TRBJ2-2; D might be TRBD2 (7 bases). There are 16 residues in the CDR3. V lost 4 bases to trimming and J lost 7 bases, with 19 bases between them. Per germline, CDR1 LNHDA and CDR2 SQIVND (reference sequence). The DNA of the CDR3 is TGTGCCAGTAGTAGCCCTGGGGGCGGGAGAATCGGGGAGCTGTTTTTT. This codes for CASSSPGGGRIGELFF.

The sample holds one count of this clone. The V gene is TRBV7-2, the J gene TRBJ2-1; 11 nucleotides match TRBD2. With 6 bases clipped from V and 0 bases from J, the junction kept 4 bases outside the gene matches. The CDR3 is 16 amino acids. Germline-derived CDR1 and CDR2 are SGHTA and FQGNSA. CDR3 amino acids: CASRYSGGASYNEQFF. The CDR3, as DNA: TGTGCCAGCAGATATAGCGGGGGGGCCTCCTACAATGAGCAGTTCTTC. The full variable domain, completed using reference TRBV7-2 and TRBJ2-1, is GAGVSQSPSNKVTEKGKDVELRCDPISGHTALYWYRQSLGQGLEFLIYFQGNSAPDKSGLPSDRFSAERTGGSVSTLTIQRTQQEDSAVYLCASRYSGGASYNEQFFGPGTRLTVL.

The chain couples TRBV29-1 to TRBJ1-4; TRBD1 is a possible D gene (5 bases). V was shortened by 4 bases and J by 8 bases, with 20 bases between the two germline ends. The CDR3 is 15 residues long. CDR1 and CDR2 from the germline V gene are SQVTM and ANQGSEA. The CDR3 reads CSVVGLDSNPEKLFF. CDR3 DNA: TGCAGCGTTGTTGGGTTAGACAGCAATCCCGAAAAACTGTTTTTT.

This chain's CDR3 is CASSLEGQGLYEQYF. In nucleotides, the CDR3 is TGTGCCAGCAGCCTTGAGGGACAGGGTCTCTACGAGCAGTACTTC. The rearrangement links TRBV7-2 to TRBJ2-7; 9 bases are shared with TRBD1. CDR3 length: 15 residues. CDR1 is SGHTA, CDR2 FQGNSA, per germline. The V segment lost 5 bases and the J segment 3 bases; nucleotides outside the gene matches: 8.

The V and J genes are TRBV2 and TRBJ1-5; no reliable D call. V was shortened by 7 bases and J by 3 bases, with 13 bases between the two germline ends. CDR1 and CDR2 (germline): SNHLY, FYNNEI. CDR3 size: 14 residues. This chain's CDR3 is CASTMTSPNQPQHF. The CDR3 DNA sequence: TGTGCCAGCACGATGACATCTCCCAATCAGCCCCAGCATTTT.

The genes are TRBV28 and TRBJ1-5, with D perhaps TRBD1 (6 bases). The CDR3 runs 13 residues. V lost 6 bases and J lost 6, with 12 bases in between. CDR1 is MDHEN, CDR2 SYDVKM, per germline. Written as DNA, the CDR3 is TGTGCCAGCAGCCGAGGGGGAAGTCAGCCCCAGCATTTT. Amino acid sequence: CASSRGGSQPQHF.

The chain employs TRBV9 and TRBJ1-2; TRBD1 agrees at 10 bases. This CDR3 region has 15 residues. Germline CDR1 is SGDLS and CDR2 is YYNGEE. Losses at the gene ends were 3 bases for V and 3 bases for J; bases not matched to a gene: 5. CDR3 nucleotides: TGTGCCAGCAGCGACACCGGGACAGGGGACTATGGCTACACCTTC. Encoded protein: CASSDTGTGDYGYTF.

The chain recombines TRBV10-3 with TRBJ1-6; TRBD1 agrees at 8 bases. With V trimmed by 4 bases and J by 8 bases, 10 bases remained unmatched. CDR1 is ENHRY, CDR2 SYGVKD, per germline. The length of the CDR3 is 16 residues. CDR3 DNA: TGTGCCATCAGTGCCCCGGGGACAGGAGGAGATTCACCCCTCCACTTT. This gives the protein CAISAPGTGGDSPLHF.

V gene TRBV5-1 combines with J gene TRBJ2-6; TRBD2 is a possible D gene (6 bases). Germline-derived CDR1 and CDR2 are SGHRS and YFSETQ. Trimming pared 2 bases from V and 0 bases from J, leaving 12 bases between. The CDR3 is made up of 17 amino acids. In DNA form, the CDR3 reads TGCGCCAGCAGCTTCACGGGGGTAACCTCTGGGGCCAACGTCCTGACTTTC. Translation: CASSFTGVTSGANVLTF.